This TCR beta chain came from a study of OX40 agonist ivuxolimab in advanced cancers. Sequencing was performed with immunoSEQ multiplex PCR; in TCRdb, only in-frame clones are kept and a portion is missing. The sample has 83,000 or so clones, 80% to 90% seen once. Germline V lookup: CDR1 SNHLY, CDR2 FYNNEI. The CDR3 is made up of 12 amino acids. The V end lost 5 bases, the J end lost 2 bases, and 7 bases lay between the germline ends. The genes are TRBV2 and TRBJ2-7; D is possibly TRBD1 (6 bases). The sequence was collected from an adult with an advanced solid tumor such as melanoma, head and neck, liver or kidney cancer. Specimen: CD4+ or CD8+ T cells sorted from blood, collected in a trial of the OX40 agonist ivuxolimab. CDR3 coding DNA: TGTGCCAGCAGTCAGGGGACCTACGAGCAGTACTTC. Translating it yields CASSQGTYEQYF. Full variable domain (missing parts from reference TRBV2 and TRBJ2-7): EPEVTQTPSHQVTQMGQEVILRCVPISNHLYFYWYRQILGQKVEFLVSFYNNEISEKSEIFDDQFSVERPDGSNFTLKIRSTKLEDSAMYFCASSQGTYEQYFGPGTRLTVT.